This TCR beta chain was recovered during a study of T-cell memory formation after mild COVID-19. Overall study: Each donor largely had its own TCR clusters.

The CDR3 is 16 residues long. The trim removed 4 bases at V and 4 bases at J, leaving 11 bases unmatched. CDR1 and CDR2 (germline): SGHRS, YFSETQ. It was 5'RACE with constant-segment primers that produced the TCR alpha and TCR beta cDNA libraries, which carried sample barcodes and UMIs. Each CDR3 protein is one row after TCRdb ran MiXCR on the 5' RACE reads. The sample lists approximately 48,000 distinct CDR3 sequences; roughly 7% were seen once. This clonotype came up many times. Sequencing input: PBMCs or a T cell subset sorted from them (not recorded which). This sequence joins TRBV5-1 and TRBJ2-7; 10 bases map to TRBD1. This TCR was sampled from a man aged 18 to 30 who had mild COVID-19 (a few samples of this study predate the infection). Cell type and time point are not known. CDR3 residues: CASSREPGQGLYEQYF. CDR3 sequence (DNA): TGCGCCAGCAGCCGAGAGCCGGGACAGGGGCTGTACGAGCAGTACTTC.